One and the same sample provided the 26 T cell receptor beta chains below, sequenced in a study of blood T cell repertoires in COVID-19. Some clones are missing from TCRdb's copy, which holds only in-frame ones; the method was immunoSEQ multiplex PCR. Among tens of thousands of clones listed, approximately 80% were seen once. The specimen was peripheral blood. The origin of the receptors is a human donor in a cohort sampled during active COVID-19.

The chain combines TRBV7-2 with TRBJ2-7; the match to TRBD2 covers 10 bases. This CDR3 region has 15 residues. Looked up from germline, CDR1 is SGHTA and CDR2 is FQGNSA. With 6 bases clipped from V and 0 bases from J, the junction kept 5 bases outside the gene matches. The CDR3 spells CASSSSGGPSYEQYF. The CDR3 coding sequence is TGTGCCAGCAGTTCTAGCGGGGGACCCTCCTACGAGCAGTACTTC.

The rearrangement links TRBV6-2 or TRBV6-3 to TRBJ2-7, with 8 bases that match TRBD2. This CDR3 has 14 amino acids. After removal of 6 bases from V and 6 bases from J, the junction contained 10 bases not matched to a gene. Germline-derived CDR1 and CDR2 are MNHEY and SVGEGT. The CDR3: CASSVGGVQREQYF. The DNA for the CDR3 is TGTGCCAGCAGCGTCGGGGGGGTACAGCGCGAGCAGTACTTC.

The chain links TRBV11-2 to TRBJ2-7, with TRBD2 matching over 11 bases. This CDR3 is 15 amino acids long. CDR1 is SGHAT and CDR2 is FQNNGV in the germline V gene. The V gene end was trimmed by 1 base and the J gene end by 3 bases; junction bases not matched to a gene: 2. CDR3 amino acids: CASSLGLAGFYEQYF. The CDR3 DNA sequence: TGTGCCAGCAGCTTAGGACTAGCGGGGTTCTACGAGCAGTACTTC.

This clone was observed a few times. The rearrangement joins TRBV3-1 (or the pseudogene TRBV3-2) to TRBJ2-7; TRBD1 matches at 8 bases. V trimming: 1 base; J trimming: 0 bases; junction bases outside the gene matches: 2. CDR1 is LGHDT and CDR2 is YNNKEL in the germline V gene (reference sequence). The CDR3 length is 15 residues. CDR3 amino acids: CASSQAGGPSYEQYF. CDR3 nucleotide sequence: TGTGCCAGCAGCCAAGCAGGGGGCCCCTCCTACGAGCAGTACTTC.

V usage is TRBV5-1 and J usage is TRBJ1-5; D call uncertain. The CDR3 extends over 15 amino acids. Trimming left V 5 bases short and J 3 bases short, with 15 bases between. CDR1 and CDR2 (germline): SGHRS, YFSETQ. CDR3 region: CASRPTAGNNQPQHF. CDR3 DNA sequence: TGCGCCAGCAGACCAACCGCGGGGAACAATCAGCCCCAGCATTTT.

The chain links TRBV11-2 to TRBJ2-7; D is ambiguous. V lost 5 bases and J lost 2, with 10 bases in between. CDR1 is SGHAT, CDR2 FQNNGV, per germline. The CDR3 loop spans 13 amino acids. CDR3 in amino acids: CASSREVTYEQYF. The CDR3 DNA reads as TGTGCCAGCAGCCGAGAAGTGACCTACGAGCAGTACTTC. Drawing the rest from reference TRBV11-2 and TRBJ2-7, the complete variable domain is EAGVAQSPRYKIIEKRQSVAFWCNPISGHATLYWYQQILGQGPKLLIQFQNNGVVDDSQLPKDRFSAERLKGVDSTLKIQPAKLEDSAVYLCASSREVTYEQYFGPGTRLTVT.

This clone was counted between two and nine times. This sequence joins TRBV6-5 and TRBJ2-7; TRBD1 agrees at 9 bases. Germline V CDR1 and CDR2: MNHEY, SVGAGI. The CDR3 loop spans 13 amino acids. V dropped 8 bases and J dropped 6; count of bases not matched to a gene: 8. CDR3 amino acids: CASLGTGRSEQYF. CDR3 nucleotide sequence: TGTGCCAGCCTAGGGACAGGGAGGAGCGAGCAGTACTTC.

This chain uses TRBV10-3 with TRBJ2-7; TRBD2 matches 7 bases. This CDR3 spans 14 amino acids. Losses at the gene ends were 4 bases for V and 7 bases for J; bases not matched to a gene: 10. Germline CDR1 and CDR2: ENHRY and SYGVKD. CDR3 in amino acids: CAISVGGRAVEQYF. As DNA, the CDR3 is TGTGCCATCAGTGTTGGTGGGAGGGCCGTTGAGCAGTACTTC.

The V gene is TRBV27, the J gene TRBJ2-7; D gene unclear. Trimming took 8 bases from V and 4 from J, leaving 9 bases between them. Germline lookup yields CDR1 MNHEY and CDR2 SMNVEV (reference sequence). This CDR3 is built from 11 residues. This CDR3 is CASGSGYEQYF. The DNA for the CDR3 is TGTGCCAGCGGGTCGGGTTACGAGCAGTACTTC.

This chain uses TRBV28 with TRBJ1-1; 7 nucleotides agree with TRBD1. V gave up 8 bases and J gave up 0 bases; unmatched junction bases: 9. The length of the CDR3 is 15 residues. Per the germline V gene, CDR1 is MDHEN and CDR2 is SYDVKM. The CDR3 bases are TGTGCCAGCGGCTCACCGGGACAGATGAACACTGAAGCTTTCTTT. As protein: CASGSPGQMNTEAFF.

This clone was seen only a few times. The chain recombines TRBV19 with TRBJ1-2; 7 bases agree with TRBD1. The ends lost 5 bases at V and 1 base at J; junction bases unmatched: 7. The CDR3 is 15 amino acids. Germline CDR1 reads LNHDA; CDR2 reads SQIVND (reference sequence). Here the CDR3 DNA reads TGTGCCAGTAGTCCGGGACAGATCCTTAACTATGGCTACACCTTC. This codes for CASSPGQILNYGYTF.

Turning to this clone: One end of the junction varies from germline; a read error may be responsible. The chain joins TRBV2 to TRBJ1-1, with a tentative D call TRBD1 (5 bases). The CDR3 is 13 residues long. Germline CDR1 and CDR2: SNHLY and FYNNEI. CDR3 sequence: CACRRGEGTEAFF. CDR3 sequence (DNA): TGTGCCTGCAGGCGGGGGGAAGGCACTGAAGCTTTCTTT.

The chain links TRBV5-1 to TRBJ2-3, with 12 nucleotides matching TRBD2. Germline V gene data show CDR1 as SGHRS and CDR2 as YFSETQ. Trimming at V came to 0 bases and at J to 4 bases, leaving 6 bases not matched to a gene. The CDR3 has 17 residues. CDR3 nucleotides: TGCGCCAGCAGCTTGGGACTAGCGGGAGCGGGGTCAGATACGCAGTATTTT. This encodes CASSLGLAGAGSDTQYF.

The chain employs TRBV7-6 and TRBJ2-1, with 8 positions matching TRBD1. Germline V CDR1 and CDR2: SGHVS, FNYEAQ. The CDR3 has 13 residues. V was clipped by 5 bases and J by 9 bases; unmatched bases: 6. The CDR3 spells CASSQDRDGEQFF. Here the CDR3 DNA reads TGTGCCAGCAGCCAGGACAGGGATGGTGAGCAGTTCTTC. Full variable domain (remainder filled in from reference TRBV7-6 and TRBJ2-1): GAGVSQSPRYKVTKRGQDVALRCDPISGHVSLYWYRQALGQGPEFLTYFNYEAQQDKSGLPNDRFSAERPEGSISTLTIQRTEQRDSAMYRCASSQDRDGEQFFGPGTRLTVL.

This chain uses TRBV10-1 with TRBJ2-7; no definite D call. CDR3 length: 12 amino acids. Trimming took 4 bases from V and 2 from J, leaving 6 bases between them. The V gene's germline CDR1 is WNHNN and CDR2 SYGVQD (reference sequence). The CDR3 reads CASSGQTYEQYF. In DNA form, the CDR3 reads TGCGCCAGCAGTGGCCAGACCTACGAGCAGTACTTC.

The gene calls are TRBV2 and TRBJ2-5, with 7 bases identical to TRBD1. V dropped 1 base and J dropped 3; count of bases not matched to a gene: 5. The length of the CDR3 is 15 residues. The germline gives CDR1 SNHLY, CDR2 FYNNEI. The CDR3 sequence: CASSEVGTGEETQYF. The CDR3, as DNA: TGTGCCAGCAGTGAAGTAGGAACAGGGGAAGAGACCCAGTACTTC.

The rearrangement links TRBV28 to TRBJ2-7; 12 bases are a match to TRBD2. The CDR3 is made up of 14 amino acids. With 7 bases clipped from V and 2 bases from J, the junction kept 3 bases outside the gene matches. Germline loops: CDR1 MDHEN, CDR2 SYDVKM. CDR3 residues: CASNGLAGTYEQYF. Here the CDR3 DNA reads TGTGCCAGCAACGGACTAGCGGGGACCTACGAGCAGTACTTC.

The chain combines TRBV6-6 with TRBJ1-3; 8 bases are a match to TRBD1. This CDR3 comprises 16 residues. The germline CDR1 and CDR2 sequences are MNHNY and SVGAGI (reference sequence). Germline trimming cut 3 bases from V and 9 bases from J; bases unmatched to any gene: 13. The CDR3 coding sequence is TGTGCCAGCAGTTATGGGCAGGGGGCCATCGGTTCCACCATATATTTT. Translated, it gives CASSYGQGAIGSTIYF.

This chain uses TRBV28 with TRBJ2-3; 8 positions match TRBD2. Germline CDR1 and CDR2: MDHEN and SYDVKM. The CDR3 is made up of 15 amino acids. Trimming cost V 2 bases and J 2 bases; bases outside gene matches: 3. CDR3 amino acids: CASSLAGGNTDTQYF. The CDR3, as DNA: TGTGCCAGCAGTTTAGCGGGAGGAAACACAGATACGCAGTATTTT.

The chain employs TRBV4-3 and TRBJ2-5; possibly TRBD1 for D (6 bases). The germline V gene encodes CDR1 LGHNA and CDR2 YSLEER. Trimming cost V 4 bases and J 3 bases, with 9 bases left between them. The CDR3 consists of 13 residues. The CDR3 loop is CASSPDRKETQYF. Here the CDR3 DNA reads TGCGCCAGCAGCCCGGACAGAAAAGAGACCCAGTACTTC.

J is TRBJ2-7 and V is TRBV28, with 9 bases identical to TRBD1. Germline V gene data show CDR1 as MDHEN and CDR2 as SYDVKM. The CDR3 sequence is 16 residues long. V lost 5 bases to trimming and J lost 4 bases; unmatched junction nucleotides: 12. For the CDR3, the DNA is TGTGCCAGCAGTCCTCAAGGGACAGGGAAGAGGTACGAGCAGTACTTC. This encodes CASSPQGTGKRYEQYF.

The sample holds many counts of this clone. The CDR3 nucleotides are TGTGCCAGAAGCCCCGGGACAGCTGGAAACACCATATATTTT. Amino acids: CARSPGTAGNTIYF. V and J are TRBV5-3 and TRBJ1-3; 7 nucleotides align to TRBD1. Being an ORF, TRBV5-3 has a function that is uncertain. The CDR3 contains 14 residues. Trimming cost V 4 bases and J 2 bases; bases outside gene matches: 3.

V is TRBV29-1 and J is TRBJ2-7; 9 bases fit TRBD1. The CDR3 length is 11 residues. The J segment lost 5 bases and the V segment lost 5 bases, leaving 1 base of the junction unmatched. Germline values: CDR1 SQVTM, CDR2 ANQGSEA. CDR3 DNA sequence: TGCAGCGTTAACAGGGGGCACGAGCAGTACTTC. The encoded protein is CSVNRGHEQYF.

Here the CDR3 DNA reads TGTGCCACCAGCAGAGAGCGGAAACAGCCCCAGCATTTT. Its translation is CATSRERKQPQHF. The rearrangement uses TRBV15 and TRBJ1-5; D unclear. The CDR3 consists of 13 residues. Germline V gene sequence: CDR1 LNHNV, CDR2 YYDKDF (reference sequence). Trimming took 0 bases from V and 7 from J, leaving 7 bases between them.

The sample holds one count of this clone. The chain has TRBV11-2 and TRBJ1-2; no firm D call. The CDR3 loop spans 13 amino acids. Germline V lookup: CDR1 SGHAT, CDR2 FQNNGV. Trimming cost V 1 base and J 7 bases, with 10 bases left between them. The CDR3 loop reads CASSLGLRFGYTF. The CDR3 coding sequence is TGTGCCAGCAGCTTAGGTCTGCGTTTTGGCTACACCTTC. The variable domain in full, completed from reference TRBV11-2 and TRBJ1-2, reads EAGVAQSPRYKIIEKRQSVAFWCNPISGHATLYWYQQILGQGPKLLIQFQNNGVVDDSQLPKDRFSAERLKGVDSTLKIQPAKLEDSAVYLCASSLGLRFGYTFGSGTRLTVV.

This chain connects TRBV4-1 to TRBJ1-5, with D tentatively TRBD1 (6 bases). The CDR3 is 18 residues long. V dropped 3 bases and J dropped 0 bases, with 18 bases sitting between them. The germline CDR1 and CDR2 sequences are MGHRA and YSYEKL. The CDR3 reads CASSHHPPRTDSNQPQHF. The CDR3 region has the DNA TGCGCCAGCAGCCACCATCCCCCTCGGACAGATAGCAATCAGCCCCAGCATTTT.